Listed below are T cell receptor beta chains from one sample, sequenced in a study of identical twins. TCRdb recomputed calls from the 5' RACE reads with MiXCR, one row per CDR3 protein. The repertoire holds around 1.7 million distinct CDR3 sequences, with roughly a third as singletons. The sample comprised cord blood. The receptors come from a newborn girl in good health. CDR3s include the opening cysteine and the closing phenylalanine or tryptophan. The D gene is left open where the match is weak. Size is omitted from some rows. Given values are once, few, many or a class for expanded clones.

J gene,V gene,D gene,clone size,CDR3 protein,CDR3 DNA
TRBJ2-4,TRBV4-2,.,many,CASSPTGLASKNIQYF,TGTGCCAGCAGCCCGACCGGGCTAGCCTCCAAAAACATTCAGTACTTC
TRBJ1-4,TRBV5-6,.,.,CASSRDPLATNEKLFF,TGTGCCAGCAGCAGGGACCCCCTTGCAACTAATGAAAAACTGTTTTTT
TRBJ2-7,TRBV2,TRBD2,.,CAIPWASGRWSEQYF,TGTGCCATCCCTTGGGCTAGCGGGAGATGGAGTGAGCAGTACTTC
TRBJ1-4,TRBV15,.,few,CATSRAGEGNEKLFF,TGTGCCACCAGCAGAGCGGGCGAGGGGAATGAAAAACTGTTTTTT
TRBJ2-4,TRBV2,.,.,CASSERKGVAKNIQYF,TGTGCCAGCAGTGAGAGGAAGGGGGTAGCCAAAAACATTCAGTACTTC
TRBJ2-1,TRBV28,.,few,CASSLRRASVYNEQFF,TGTGCCAGCAGTTTAAGGCGGGCTAGCGTCTACAATGAGCAGTTCTTC
TRBJ1-2,TRBV4-2,.,.,CASSQGEWGGYTF,TGTGCCAGCAGCCAAGGGGAGTGGGGTGGCTACACCTTC
TRBJ2-5,TRBV4-2,TRBD2,.,CASSQHGSGRAGETQYF,TGTGCCAGCAGCCAACACGGTAGCGGGAGGGCGGGAGAGACCCAGTACTTC
TRBJ1-2,TRBV20-1,.,few,CSARSPLRYGYTF,TGCAGTGCTAGGAGCCCACTTCGATATGGCTACACCTTC
TRBJ2-7,TRBV12-3/TRBV12-4,.,.,CASSVTRAPAYEQYF,TGTGCCAGCAGTGTGACCAGGGCTCCCGCCTACGAGCAGTACTTC
TRBJ2-4,TRBV29-1,.,.,CSVEARGPGNEQYF,TGCAGCGTTGAAGCTCGCGGGCCGGGCAATGAGCAGTACTTC
TRBJ2-5,TRBV6-5,.,.,CASSYSQSQETQYF,TGTGCCAGCAGTTACTCTCAGTCTCAAGAGACCCAGTACTTC
TRBJ2-7,TRBV20-1,.,once,CSASATGSEQYF,TGCAGTGCTAGTGCTACAGGGTCCGAGCAGTACTTC
TRBJ2-1,TRBV2,TRBD1,few,CASLTGAQGSYNEQFF,TGTGCCAGTCTGACAGGGGCTCAGGGCTCCTACAATGAGCAGTTCTTC
TRBJ2-1,TRBV9,.,.,CATLPRPQDPGNEQFF,TGTGCCACCCTACCGAGGCCCCAGGACCCCGGAAATGAGCAGTTCTTC
TRBJ2-1,TRBV6-1,.,.,CASNLMGYGGYNEQFF,TGTGCCAGCAACTTAATGGGGTACGGGGGCTACAATGAGCAGTTCTTC
TRBJ1-2,TRBV2,TRBD1,.,CASRRDRPTNYGYTF,TGTGCCAGCAGGCGGGACAGGCCTACTAACTATGGCTACACCTTC
TRBJ2-5,TRBV5-1,TRBD1,.,CASSLGQGDNEQYF,TGCGCCAGCAGCTTGGGACAGGGGGACAATGAGCAGTACTTC
TRBJ2-5,TRBV3-1,.,few,CASGIGGETQYF,TGTGCCAGCGGGATCGGGGGTGAGACCCAGTACTTC
TRBJ1-5,TRBV2,TRBD1,.,CASSMTGGPNQPQHF,TGTGCCAGCAGTATGACAGGGGGCCCCAATCAGCCCCAGCATTTT
TRBJ2-1,TRBV3-1,TRBD2,.,CASSPSGRGHNEQFF,TGTGCCAGCAGCCCGAGCGGGAGAGGGCACAATGAGCAGTTCTTC
TRBJ2-7,TRBV28,TRBD1,.,CASSSPWDRSYEQYF,TGTGCCAGCAGTTCCCCTTGGGACAGGTCCTACGAGCAGTACTTC
TRBJ2-7,TRBV12-3/TRBV12-4,TRBD1,.,CASNSHGQAYEQYF,TGTGCCAGCAACTCGCACGGACAGGCCTACGAGCAGTACTTC
TRBJ2-7,TRBV4-2,.,.,CASSQAFAWDEQYF,TGTGCCAGCAGCCAAGCATTCGCTTGGGACGAGCAGTACTTC
TRBJ2-1,TRBV2,.,.,CASKGESSYNEQFF,TGTGCCAGCAAGGGGGAAAGCTCCTACAATGAGCAGTTCTTC
TRBJ2-7,TRBV20-1,.,few,CSADRDPASYEQYF,TGCAGTGCTGACCGGGACCCGGCCTCCTACGAGCAGTACTTC